Described below is a single TCR beta chain sequence and its context. The record originates from a study of blood T cell repertoires in COVID-19. Study context: Sites in the United States, Italy and Spain provided acute and convalescent COVID-19 samples. In each case, the material was cDNA or gDNA derived from T cells, B-cell-depleted T cells, or PBMCs.

Under the authors' procedure: Counts of nucleated cells, estimated from reference gene primer amplification, were obtained. Clones were read by immunoSEQ multiplex PCR, and TCRdb kept only the in-frame ones, dropping some. V, J and clone size are taken as reported in that table, and D and trimming were inferred from the DNA itself. This sample has about 250,000 clones, with about 89% found just once. The sequenced sample was peripheral blood. This clonotype was obtained from a woman in her fifties or sixties who had recovered from COVID-19.

CDR3: CASSLLAGGETQYF. The CDR3, as DNA: TGTGCCAGCAGTTTACTAGCGGGGGGGGAGACCCAGTACTTC. The chain employs TRBV27 and TRBJ2-5, with 12 positions matching TRBD2. Trimming at V came to 2 bases and at J to 5 bases, leaving 0 bases not matched to a gene. The CDR3 extends over 14 amino acids. Germline assignment: CDR1 MNHEY and CDR2 SMNVEV (reference sequence).